This T cell receptor (beta chain) originates from a study of blood T cell repertoires in COVID-19. TCRdb keeps only in-frame clones here, not all; method: immunoSEQ multiplex PCR. This table has roughly 200,000 clones, approximately 83% appearing once. The source is a man between 40 and 49 years old with acute or convalescent COVID-19. Sequenced input: peripheral blood.

The CDR3 reads CASSQHGRAREQFF. The CDR3 DNA sequence: TGTGCCAGCAGCCAACACGGGAGGGCCCGGGAGCAGTTCTTC. The gene calls are TRBV3-1 (or the pseudogene TRBV3-2) and TRBJ2-1; 8 nucleotides line up with TRBD2. Per germline, CDR1 LGHDT and CDR2 YNNKEL (reference sequence). This CDR3 region has 14 residues. V was pared by 2 bases and J by 10 bases, with 7 bases of the junction left unmatched.